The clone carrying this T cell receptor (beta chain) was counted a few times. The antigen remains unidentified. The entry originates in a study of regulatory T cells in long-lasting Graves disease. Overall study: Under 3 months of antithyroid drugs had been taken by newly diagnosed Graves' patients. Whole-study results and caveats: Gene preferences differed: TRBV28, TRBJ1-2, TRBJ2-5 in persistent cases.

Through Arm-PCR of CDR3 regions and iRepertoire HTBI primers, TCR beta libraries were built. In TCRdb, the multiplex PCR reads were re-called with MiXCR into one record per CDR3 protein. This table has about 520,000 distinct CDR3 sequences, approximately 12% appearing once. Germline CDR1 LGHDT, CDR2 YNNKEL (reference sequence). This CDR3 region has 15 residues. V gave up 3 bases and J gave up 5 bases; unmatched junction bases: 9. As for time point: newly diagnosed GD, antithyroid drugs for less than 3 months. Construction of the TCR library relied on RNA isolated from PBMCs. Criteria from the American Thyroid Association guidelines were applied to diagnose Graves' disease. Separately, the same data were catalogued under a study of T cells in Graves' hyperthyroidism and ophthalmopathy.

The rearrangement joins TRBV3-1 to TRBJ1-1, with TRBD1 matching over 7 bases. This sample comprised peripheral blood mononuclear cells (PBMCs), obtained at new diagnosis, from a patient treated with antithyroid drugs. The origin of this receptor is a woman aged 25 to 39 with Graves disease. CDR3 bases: TGTGCCAGCAGCCATAGACAGGGACTAGGTACTGAAGCTTTCTTT. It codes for CASSHRQGLGTEAFF.